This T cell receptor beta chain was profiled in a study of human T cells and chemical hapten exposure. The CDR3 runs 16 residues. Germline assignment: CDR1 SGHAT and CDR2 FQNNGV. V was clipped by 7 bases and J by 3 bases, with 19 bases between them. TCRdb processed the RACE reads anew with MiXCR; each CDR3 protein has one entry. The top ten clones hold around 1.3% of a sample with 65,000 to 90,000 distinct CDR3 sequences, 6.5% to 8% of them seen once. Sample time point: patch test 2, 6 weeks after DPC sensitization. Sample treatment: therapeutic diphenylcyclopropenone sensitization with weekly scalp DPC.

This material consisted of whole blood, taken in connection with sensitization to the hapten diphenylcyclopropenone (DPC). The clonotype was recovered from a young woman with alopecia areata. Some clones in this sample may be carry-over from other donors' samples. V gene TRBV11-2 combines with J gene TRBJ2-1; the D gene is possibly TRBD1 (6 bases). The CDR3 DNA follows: TGTGCCAGCAACGCTATAGGGGGTTTTGGCTACAATGAGCAGTTCTTC. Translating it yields CASNAIGGFGYNEQFF.